A selection of T cell receptor beta chains follows, all from one sample in a study of Ad26.COV2.S vaccination and SARS-CoV-2 variants. TCRdb's table, derived via immunoSEQ multiplex PCR, lists solely in-frame clones and lacks some. The sample includes some 250,000 clones, around nine tenths of them seen just once. The sequenced sample was peripheral blood, obtained in a trial of Ad26.COV2.S vaccine versus placebo. These receptors were taken from a person between 18 and 65 years old who received the Ad26.COV2.S COVID-19 vaccine or a placebo. Both conserved end residues are part of each CDR3. A D gene is named only where the DNA matches it firmly. Expanded clones get a size class; other rows say once, few or many, or leave the size out.

TRBJ2-7 | TRBV28 | . | . | TGTGCCAGCGTGGGTGTCCCTCACGAGCAGTACTTC | CASVGVPHEQYF
TRBJ2-1 | TRBV11-2 | TRBD2 | . | TGTGCCAGCAGCTCAATAGCGGGCTCTAACAATGAGCAGTTCTTC | CASSSIAGSNNEQFF
TRBJ2-7 | TRBV27 | . | . | TGTGCCAGCAGCCGCGCCTACAGGGGGGAGGGCGAGCAGTACTTC | CASSRAYRGEGEQYF
TRBJ2-7 | TRBV2 | . | few | TGTGCCAGCAGTGAGGGGGCCCTCCCTACCTACGAGCAGTACTTC | CASSEGALPTYEQYF
TRBJ2-3 | TRBV19 | . | . | TGTGCCAGTAGCAACCAACACTCCAAGACGAGTACAGATACGCAGTATTTT | CASSNQHSKTSTDTQYF
TRBJ2-7 | TRBV6-5 | . | . | TGTGCCAGCAGTTCCAGGGAGGCGAAAAACGAGCAGTACTTC | CASSSREAKNEQYF
TRBJ2-1 | TRBV19 | TRBD2 | . | TGTGCCAGTAGTATAGATCCTGGACTAGCGGTTAATGAGCAGTTCTTC | CASSIDPGLAVNEQFF
TRBJ1-5 | TRBV14 | . | . | TGTGCCAGCAGCCAAGGGGACCATTGGCCCCAGCATTTT | CASSQGDHWPQHF
TRBJ1-3 | TRBV18 | . | . | TGTGCCAGCTCACCACTACCGGGGACGTCTGGAAACACCATATATTTT | CASSPLPGTSGNTIYF
TRBJ2-7 | TRBV6-6 | TRBD2 | . | TGTGCCAGCAGTTCCCCGGGGGCGGGGGGTAGGAACGAGCAGTACTTC | CASSSPGAGGRNEQYF
TRBJ1-1 | TRBV7-7 | . | . | TGTGCTAGCAGCTTTCTTCCGCGGCAGCAGCAAAACACTGAAGCTTTCTTT | CASSFLPRQQQNTEAFF
TRBJ2-3 | TRBV7-2 | . | . | TGTGCCAGCAGCGGTCCCTCCTCACATACGCAGTATTTT | CASSGPSSHTQYF
TRBJ2-1 | TRBV19 | TRBD1 | few | TGTGCCAGTATCCCCAATGGGGCAGGGGGCTCAGCTGGTCAGTTCTTC | CASIPNGAGGSAGQFF
TRBJ2-3 | TRBV19 | . | . | TGTGCCAGTAGTATAGATGGACGGAGGTGGGTCGGCGCAGATACGCAGTATTTT | CASSIDGRRWVGADTQYF
TRBJ2-5 | TRBV2 | . | . | TGTGCCAGCAGGGGACCAGCCGAAGAGACCCAGTACTTC | CASRGPAEETQYF
TRBJ1-6 | TRBV3-1/TRBV3-2 | . | few | TGTGCCAGCAGCCAAGATTTTGGATTCTATAATTCACCCCTCCACTTT | CASSQDFGFYNSPLHF
TRBJ1-2 | TRBV28 | TRBD1 | few | TGTGCCAGCAGTTTCGGGCAGGGGGCGCTTATCTATGGCTACACCTTC | CASSFGQGALIYGYTF